The present entry profiles one T cell receptor (beta chain) with its context. The antigen this receptor binds is unknown. No base qualities exist here, and no much larger clone lies one base off it. This entry belongs to a study of T cells in pancreatic ductal adenocarcinoma listed by TCRdb under 2017. About the investigation overall: Seeking insight into the adaptive T-cell response that arises naturally, the researchers examined how many CD8+ T cells infiltrated tumors of resected pancreatic ductal adenocarcinoma, where they sat, and what features they had, alongside the same properties of suppressive cells.

The immunoSEQ hsTCRB kit was used to amplify TCR beta CDR3 regions from genomic DNA. An Illumina HiSeq system was used to carry out high-throughput TRB CDR3 sequencing. The paper's processing steps were these. The immunoSEQ software was used to analyze the sequencing reads, and any nonproductive sequences containing premature stops or frame-shifts were left out. To calculate repertoire clonality, Shannon entropy was normalized by log2 of the number of unique productive sequences, and that value was subtracted from one. The source is immuneACCESS, and TCRdb retained only in-frame sequences with V and J called. Part of the clones is not carried over; for the studies checked, unresolved V genes explain less than half of this, and the remainder is unexplained. V and J calls and clone size come straight from that table; D and trimming were deduced from the DNA. In this sample the table shows around 100,000 clones, 90% to 95% of which occur a single time. The ten largest clones add up to 2.5% to 3.5% of the sample.

Here is what the overall study found, with its caveats: More total productive templates and around 8-fold more unique clonotypes were found in blood samples than in tumor samples. Comparisons of clonality between tumor and blood may be biased because tumors are enriched in CD45RO+ effector T cells rather than naive T cells, which biases the comparison toward lower diversity. Since most people with pancreatic cancer show up with disease that cannot be operated on, the resected cohort was biased toward the minority who had early-stage disease. There was no significant difference in T-cell clonality between tumor and blood, where mean clonality was about 0.112 for tumors and roughly 0.068 for blood.

Trimming costs V 4 bases and J 2 bases, and their ends lie 8 bases apart. Counted from cysteine to phenylalanine, this CDR3 has 13 amino acids. Here the CDR3 DNA is all that survives: 39 bases in frame from base 1. The germline V gene (reference sequence) specifies LNHNV as CDR1 and YYDKDF as CDR2. Pancreatic ductal adenocarcinoma patients who had undergone surgery without neoadjuvant therapy were selected. Peripheral blood was collected in heparin tubes, and PBMCs were isolated by histopaque density gradient and cryopreserved in about 10% DMSO. The DNeasy Blood and Tissue Kit, with Proteinase K and RNase treatment, was used to extract genomic DNA from over 5 PBMC specimens and 9 flash-frozen tumor specimens.

The rearranged chain carries TRBV15 and TRBJ1-1; the D gene is perhaps TRBD1, from 5 matching bases. The clonotype comes from a human donor with pancreatic ductal adenocarcinoma. Sample: PBMCs. CDR3 region: CATSKQANTEAFF. The DNA sequence is as follows: TGTGCCACCAGCAAACAGGCTAACACTGAAGCTTTCTTT.